Shown below are 27 T cell receptor beta chains from a single sample sequenced in a study of control samples from healthy donors and cancer patients. Using immunoSEQ multiplex PCR, the repertoire was profiled, and TCRdb retains in-frame clones only, with some absent. Of 190,000 or so clones in the sample, 80% to 95% were seen once. Material for sequencing was blood. These receptors all come from a man younger than 35 in good health.

Here the CDR3 reads CASSLSGPPNYGYTF. The CDR3 nucleotides are TGTGCCAGCTCCCTATCCGGTCCTCCAAACTATGGCTACACCTTC. The chain is built from TRBV18 and TRBJ1-2; no firm D call. The germline V and J ends were trimmed by 6 bases and 2 bases, with 16 bases remaining between them. From germline, CDR1 is KGHSH and CDR2 LQKENI. There are 15 residues in the CDR3.

The rearrangement links TRBV3-1 (or the pseudogene TRBV3-2) to TRBJ1-5; D gene ambiguous. Trimming took 2 bases from V and 7 from J, leaving 12 bases between them. Per germline, CDR1 LGHDT and CDR2 YNNKEL (reference sequence). This CDR3 contains 14 residues. This chain's CDR3 is CASSQSGRGQPQHF. The CDR3 DNA follows: TGTGCCAGCAGCCAATCGGGTCGGGGACAGCCCCAGCATTTT.

The chain employs TRBV6-1 and TRBJ1-5; D uncertain. The germline gives CDR1 MNHNS, CDR2 SASEGT. The CDR3 loop spans 14 amino acids. Trimming took 3 bases from V and 5 from J, leaving 11 bases between them. CDR3 residues: CASSDGFNDQPQHF. CDR3 sequence (DNA): TGTGCCAGCAGTGACGGATTTAATGATCAGCCCCAGCATTTT.

The V gene is TRBV9, the J gene TRBJ2-2; D unresolved. The CDR3 is 12 amino acids. Trimming took off 7 bases at V and 2 bases at J, with 6 bases between the two ends. Germline CDR1 and CDR2: SGDLS and YYNGEE. CDR3 protein: CASGGNTGELFF. The CDR3 region has the DNA TGTGCCAGCGGTGGTAACACCGGGGAGCTGTTTTTT. Full variable domain (remainder filled in from reference TRBV9 and TRBJ2-2): DSGVTQTPKHLITATGQRVTLRCSPRSGDLSVYWYQQSLDQGLQFLIQYYNGEERAKGNILERFSAQQFPDLHSELNLSSLELGDSALYFCASGGNTGELFFGEGSRLTVL.

The chain is built from TRBV5-1 and TRBJ1-6; no definite D call. This CDR3 spans 16 amino acids. Trimming removed 3 bases at V and 8 bases at J, with 18 bases between. Germline CDR1 is SGHRS and CDR2 is YFSETQ. The CDR3 protein is CASSSSTWAVDSPLHF. The DNA for the CDR3 is TGCGCCAGCAGCTCCTCGACTTGGGCTGTGGATTCACCCCTCCACTTT.

The V call is TRBV3-1 (or the pseudogene TRBV3-2), the J call TRBJ1-1; 11 bases fit TRBD1. This CDR3 spans 17 amino acids. The germline V gene encodes CDR1 LGHDT and CDR2 YNNKEL (reference sequence). With V trimmed by 4 bases and J by 1 base, 8 bases remained unmatched. CDR3 residues: CASSRRRDRGWNTEAFF. The CDR3 DNA reads as TGTGCCAGCAGCCGACGTCGGGACAGGGGGTGGAACACTGAAGCTTTCTTT.

The chain recombines TRBV24-1 with TRBJ2-3; the match to TRBD2 covers 13 bases. The trim removed 5 bases at V and 3 bases at J, leaving 4 bases unmatched. In germline, CDR1 is KGHDR, CDR2 SFDVKD. CDR3 length: 16 residues. CDR3 loop: CATSGGLAGRTDTQYF. CDR3 nucleotide sequence: TGTGCCACCAGTGGGGGACTAGCGGGGAGGACAGATACGCAGTATTTT.

The CDR3 here is CASSWTGTYNEQFF. The CDR3 DNA sequence: TGCGCCAGCAGCTGGACAGGGACTTACAATGAGCAGTTCTTC. The chain links TRBV4-1 to TRBJ2-1, with 8 bases fitting TRBD1. V shed 5 bases, J shed 4 bases, and the junction held 4 bases outside the gene matches. CDR1 and CDR2 from the germline V gene are MGHRA and YSYEKL. The CDR3 sequence is 14 residues long.

This chain connects TRBV6-1 to TRBJ2-7, with D perhaps matching TRBD1 or TRBD2 (5 bases each). This CDR3 is built from 15 residues. Between the trimmed V and J ends, which lost 2 bases and 6 bases, there was a span of 17 bases. Germline V lookup: CDR1 MNHNS, CDR2 SASEGT. The CDR3 region has the DNA TGTGCCAGCAGTGAAATGGGACGGGGCTACTTCGAGCAGTACTTC. It translates to CASSEMGRGYFEQYF.

The rearrangement joins TRBV19 to TRBJ1-3; D call uncertain. Germline V CDR1 and CDR2: LNHDA, SQIVND (reference sequence). CDR3 length equals 16 residues. The V and J ends lost 3 bases and 0 bases respectively, with 12 bases between them. CDR3 in DNA: TGTGCCAGTAGTATTTCGCTCGTCCGCTCTGGAAACACCATATATTTT. Protein product: CASSISLVRSGNTIYF.

Comment on this clone: Its ends do not fully match the called genes, so a read error is possible. The CDR3 loop is CASSEARGRHF. DNA of the CDR3: TGTGCCAGCAGTGAAGCTAGGGGCCGGCACTTC. The genes are TRBV6-1 and TRBJ2-7, with D perhaps TRBD1 (5 bases). Per the germline V gene, CDR1 is MNHNS and CDR2 is SASEGT. The CDR3 covers 11 residues.

The chain combines TRBV12-5 with TRBJ1-2; D possibly corresponds to TRBD1 (5 bases). The CDR3 has 13 residues. CDR1 is LGHNT and CDR2 is FRNRAP in the germline V gene. The V and J ends lost 1 base and 2 bases respectively, with 5 bases between them. The CDR3 bases are TGTGCTAGTGGTTTGGCAGGGAACTATGGCTACACCTTC. Translating gives CASGLAGNYGYTF.

The V gene is TRBV9, the J gene TRBJ2-6; D call uncertain. Germline V lookup: CDR1 SGDLS, CDR2 YYNGEE. Between the trimmed V and J ends, which lost 1 base and 0 bases, there was a span of 14 bases. CDR3 length: 18 amino acids. The CDR3 loop is CASSVNPGPFSGANVLTF. The CDR3, as DNA: TGTGCCAGCAGCGTAAACCCTGGACCCTTCTCTGGGGCCAACGTCCTGACTTTC.

The rearrangement links TRBV4-2 to TRBJ2-7; D is undetermined. The CDR3 has 15 amino acids. With 0 bases removed from V and 0 bases from J, the gap between germline ends came to 9 bases. Germline V gives CDR1 LGHNA, CDR2 YNFKEQ. The CDR3 coding sequence is TGTGCCAGCAGCCAAGATCGAGACGGCTCCTACGAGCAGTACTTC. Its protein product is CASSQDRDGSYEQYF.

The chain recombines TRBV6-5 with TRBJ1-5, with TRBD1 identical over 7 bases. Germline V lookup: CDR1 MNHEY, CDR2 SVGAGI. The ends lost 5 bases at V and 6 bases at J; junction bases unmatched: 4. CDR3 length: 13 amino acids. The CDR3 spells CASSTEGAQPQHF. CDR3 coding DNA: TGTGCCAGCAGTACTGAGGGGGCTCAGCCCCAGCATTTT.

This clone was counted only a few times. The J gene is TRBJ2-7, the V gene TRBV12-3 or TRBV12-4; D remains ambiguous. The CDR3 runs to 13 residues. The V gene lost 1 base and the J gene lost 2 bases, with 6 bases spanning the gap. CDR3 residues: CASSLGPTYEQYF. CDR3 DNA: TGTGCCAGCAGTTTAGGGCCGACCTACGAGCAGTACTTC.

A single count supports this clone. This rearrangement joins TRBV2 to TRBJ1-1; D possibly corresponds to TRBD1 (6 bases). The CDR3 contains 15 residues. CDR1 is SNHLY, CDR2 FYNNEI, per germline. Deletions cut 5 bases from V and 2 bases from J, with 15 bases between. CDR3 nucleotides: TGTGCCAGCAGTAAGCAGGGGCCGTTTAACACTGAAGCTTTCTTT. Encoded protein: CASSKQGPFNTEAFF.

This chain connects TRBV6-4 to TRBJ2-2; the D is unclear. Per the germline V gene, CDR1 is MRHNA and CDR2 is SNTAGT. The CDR3 extends over 16 amino acids. V shed 0 bases and J shed 3 bases, with 11 bases lying between them. The CDR3 here is CASSDSSNRYTGELFF. The CDR3 bases are TGTGCCAGCAGTGACTCGAGCAATCGTTACACCGGGGAGCTGTTTTTT.

This clone was recorded only once. This chain links TRBV20-1 with TRBJ1-2; 7 nucleotides agree with TRBD1. CDR1 is DFQATT, CDR2 SNEGSKA, per germline (reference sequence). V dropped 3 bases and J dropped 6; count of bases not matched to a gene: 7. CDR3 size: 13 residues. This CDR3 reads CSASQGEGNGYTF. As DNA, the CDR3 is TGCAGTGCTAGTCAGGGGGAAGGGAATGGCTACACCTTC.

The chain carries TRBV3-1 (or the pseudogene TRBV3-2) and TRBJ1-2, with D unresolved. Trimming left V 4 bases short and J 0 bases short, with 6 bases between. There are 13 residues in the CDR3. Germline-derived CDR1 and CDR2 are LGHDT and YNNKEL (reference sequence). The CDR3 nucleotides read TGTGCCAGCAGCCCCGGGGCTAACTATGGCTACACCTTC. It translates to CASSPGANYGYTF.

V usage is TRBV30 and J usage is TRBJ1-2; possibly TRBD1 for D (5 bases). The CDR3 spans 12 residues. The germline V gene encodes CDR1 GTSNPN and CDR2 SVGIG (reference sequence). Trimming pared 5 bases from V and 6 bases from J, leaving 13 bases between. CDR3 residues: CAWGKIRDGYTF. CDR3 sequence (DNA): TGTGCCTGGGGGAAAATCAGGGATGGCTACACCTTC.

This chain uses TRBV6-6 with TRBJ1-1; D gene unclear. CDR1 and CDR2 from the germline V gene are MNHNY and SVGAGI (reference sequence). The CDR3 covers 10 residues. Trimming shortened V by 2 bases and J by 9 bases, and 4 bases separated the two germline ends. The CDR3 bases are TGTGCCAGCAGTTACGGCCAAGCTTTCTTT. As protein: CASSYGQAFF.

The V gene is TRBV5-1, the J gene TRBJ1-2, with TRBD1 as a possible D gene (6 bases). Trimming took off 3 bases at V and 7 bases at J, with 10 bases between the two ends. This CDR3 comprises 12 residues. CDR1 is SGHRS, CDR2 YFSETQ, per germline. The CDR3 loop reads CASSSGDSGYTF. The CDR3 DNA follows: TGCGCCAGCAGCTCAGGGGACTCTGGCTACACCTTC.

The chain carries TRBV2 and TRBJ1-2; 10 nucleotides align to TRBD1. There are 17 residues in the CDR3. Germline CDR1 reads SNHLY; CDR2 reads FYNNEI. J was trimmed by 0 bases and V by 6 bases; bases with no gene match: 10. The CDR3 reads CASRSEGQGGANYGYTF. In DNA, the CDR3 is TGTGCCAGCAGATCGGAAGGACAGGGGGGTGCTAACTATGGCTACACCTTC.

The chain recombines TRBV6-5 with TRBJ1-1; no definite D call. Trimming shortened V by 2 bases and J by 1 base, and 5 bases separated the two germline ends. Germline CDR1 is MNHEY and CDR2 is SVGAGI. The CDR3 is 13 amino acids. The CDR3 loop reads CASSYQGNTEAFF. DNA for the CDR3: TGTGCCAGCAGTTACCAAGGGAACACTGAAGCTTTCTTT.

The chain carries TRBV4-2 and TRBJ2-3; a weak D match, TRBD1 (6 bases). Trimming took off 6 bases at V and 2 bases at J, with 18 bases between the two ends. Germline CDR1 is LGHNA and CDR2 is YNFKEQ. CDR3 length: 16 amino acids. CDR3 loop: CASSLAQGQITDTQYF. Written as DNA, the CDR3 is TGTGCCAGCAGTCTGGCACAGGGCCAAATCACAGATACGCAGTATTTT.

V is TRBV10-2 and J is TRBJ2-5, with unresolved D. The length of the CDR3 is 14 residues. V was shortened by 4 bases and J by 4 bases, with 13 bases between the two germline ends. The germline CDR1 and CDR2 sequences are WSHSY and SAAADI. CDR3 in DNA: TGCGCCAGCAGTGCCTCTATGGGCTCAGAGACCCAGTACTTC. Its protein product is CASSASMGSETQYF.